The next 6 T cell receptor beta chains were all read from a single sample in a study of tissue T cells after allogeneic stem cell transplantation. Stated time point: mouse harvest day 14 after allogeneic transplant. The graft held 10^6 splenic CD5+ T cells and 10^7 T-cell-depleted bone marrow cells. Sequencing was performed with immunoSEQ multiplex PCR; in TCRdb, only in-frame clones are kept and a portion is missing. The sample has 1,500 to 2,000 clones; approximately 53% are singletons. The sequenced material came from gut tissue. The origin of the receptors is a female BALB/c mouse given C57BL/6 T cells with graft-versus-host disease after an allogeneic hematopoietic cell transplant.

As for this clone: Gene names and germline refer to mouse. The CDR3 extends 1 residue past the end of the read, so its final part is completed from the germline J gene. This chain links TRBV26 with TRBJ1-6; D ambiguous. TRBJ1-6 counts as an open reading frame of uncertain function. V was trimmed by 0 bases and J by 7 bases, leaving 4 bases between them. CDR1 KGHPV and CDR2 FQNQEV come from the germline V gene (reference sequence). The CDR3 loop spans 13 amino acids. The CDR3 protein is CASSLSINSPLYF. The CDR3 bases that were read are TGTGCCAGCAGTCTGTCGATAAATTCGCCCCTCTAC.

As concerns this clone: Germline and genes: mouse. The read ends 1 residue before the CDR3 terminus; that terminus is restored from the germline J gene. V gene TRBV4 combines with J gene TRBJ2-7, with 12 positions matching TRBD2. Trimming took 4 bases from V and 4 from J; bases not matched to a gene: 5. There are 15 residues in the CDR3. The germline CDR1 and CDR2 sequences are LGHDT and YNNKQL (reference sequence). CDR3 DNA, as far as it was read: TGTGCCAGCAGCTTTACCGGGACTGGGGGGTATGAACAGTAC. Encoded protein: CASSFTGTGGYEQY. The complete CDR3 reads CASSFTGTGGYEQYF.

About this clone: Genes here carry mouse names. The read terminates 1 residue ahead of where the CDR3 ends, so the germline J gene completes it. The chain joins TRBV13-2 to TRBJ1-2, with a tentative D call TRBD1 (5 bases). The ends were cut back, 0 bases at V and 4 bases at J, with 10 bases in the middle. CDR3 length: 14 residues. CDR1 and CDR2 from the germline V gene are NNHNN and SYGAGS (reference sequence). The DNA read from the CDR3 is TGTGCCAGCGGTGATGTCAGGGCGGGCTCCGACTACACC. Protein sequence: CASGDVRAGSDYT. The whole CDR3 protein is CASGDVRAGSDYTF.

Turning to this clone: The genes are named according to mouse. The read falls 1 residue short of the CDR3 end, and the missing part is taken from the germline J gene. The chain uses TRBV12-2 and TRBJ2-2; TRBD1 agrees at 8 bases. CDR1 is SGHLS and CDR2 is HYDKME in the germline V gene. Germline trimming cut 2 bases from V and 1 base from J; bases unmatched to any gene: 2. This CDR3 comprises 15 residues. CDR3 bases read: TGTGCCAGCTCTCCCGGGACAGGAAACACCGGGCAGCTCTAC. Translated: CASSPGTGNTGQLY. The complete CDR3 protein is CASSPGTGNTGQLYF.

Judged by abundance, this clone is large. Gene and germline names: mouse. The read terminates 1 residue ahead of where the CDR3 ends, so the germline J gene completes it. The rearrangement joins TRBV15 to TRBJ2-3, with TRBD2 matching over 10 bases. The CDR3 covers 16 residues. V shed 2 bases, J shed 1 base, and the junction held 3 bases outside the gene matches. CDR1 and CDR2 (germline): SGHND, FRSKSL. The covered CDR3 bases are TGTGCCAGCAGTTTACTGGGGGGGCGCCGTGCAGAAACGCTGTAT. Its protein product is CASSLLGGRRAETLY. The whole CDR3 reads CASSLLGGRRAETLYF.

Comments on this clone: Genes here carry mouse names. Read sequence stops 1 residue before the CDR3 end, and the germline J gene provides the missing end. This chain connects TRBV30 to TRBJ2-1, with 8 bases matching TRBD1. This CDR3 is 13 amino acids long. The ends lost 6 bases at V and 1 base at J; junction bases unmatched: 2. Looked up from germline, CDR1 is SQVVS and CDR2 is ANEGSEA. The part of the CDR3 DNA that was read is TGTAGTTCAAGACAGGGGAACTATGCTGAGCAGTTC. Amino acid sequence: CSSRQGNYAEQF. The complete CDR3 protein is CSSRQGNYAEQFF.